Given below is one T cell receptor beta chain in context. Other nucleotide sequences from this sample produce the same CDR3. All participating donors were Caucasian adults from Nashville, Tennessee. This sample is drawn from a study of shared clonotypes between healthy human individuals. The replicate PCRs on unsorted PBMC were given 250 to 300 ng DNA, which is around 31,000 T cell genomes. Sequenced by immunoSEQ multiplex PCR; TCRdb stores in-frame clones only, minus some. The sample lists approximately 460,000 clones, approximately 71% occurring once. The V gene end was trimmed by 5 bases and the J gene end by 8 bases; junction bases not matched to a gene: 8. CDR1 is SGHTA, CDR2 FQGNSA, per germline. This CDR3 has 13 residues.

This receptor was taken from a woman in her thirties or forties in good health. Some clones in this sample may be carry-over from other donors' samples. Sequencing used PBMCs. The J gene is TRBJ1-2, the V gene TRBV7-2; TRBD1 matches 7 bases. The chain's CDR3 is CASSPDRVGGYTF. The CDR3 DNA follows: TGTGCCAGCAGCCCCGACAGGGTAGGAGGCTACACCTTC. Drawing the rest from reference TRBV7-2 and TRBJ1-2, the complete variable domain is GAGVSQSPSNKVTEKGKDVELRCDPISGHTALYWYRQSLGQGLEFLIYFQGNSAPDKSGLPSDRFSAERTGGSVSTLTIQRTQQEDSAVYLCASSPDRVGGYTFGSGTRLTVV.